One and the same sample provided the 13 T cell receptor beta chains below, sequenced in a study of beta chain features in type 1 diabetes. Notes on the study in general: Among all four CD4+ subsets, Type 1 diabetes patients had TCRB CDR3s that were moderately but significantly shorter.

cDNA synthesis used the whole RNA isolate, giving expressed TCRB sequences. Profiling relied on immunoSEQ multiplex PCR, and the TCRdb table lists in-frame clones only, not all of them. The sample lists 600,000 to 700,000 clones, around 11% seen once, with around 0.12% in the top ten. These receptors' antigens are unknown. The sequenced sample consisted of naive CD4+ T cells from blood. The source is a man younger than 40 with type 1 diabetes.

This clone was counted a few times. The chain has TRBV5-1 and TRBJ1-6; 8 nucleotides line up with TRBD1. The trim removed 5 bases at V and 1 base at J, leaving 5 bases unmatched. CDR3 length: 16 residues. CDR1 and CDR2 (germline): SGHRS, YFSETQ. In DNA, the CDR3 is TGCGCCAGCAGGGGACAGGCAGGATCCTATAATTCACCCCTCCACTTT. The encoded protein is CASRGQAGSYNSPLHF.

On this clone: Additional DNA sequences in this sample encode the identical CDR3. The CDR3 bases are TGTGCCAGCAGTTTATATAATTCACCCCTCCACTTT. Encoded protein: CASSLYNSPLHF. The chain links TRBV27 to TRBJ1-6; D unresolved. The V end lost 1 base, the J end lost 5 bases, and 0 bases lay between the germline ends. Germline-derived CDR1 and CDR2 are MNHEY and SMNVEV (reference sequence). The CDR3 is made up of 12 amino acids.

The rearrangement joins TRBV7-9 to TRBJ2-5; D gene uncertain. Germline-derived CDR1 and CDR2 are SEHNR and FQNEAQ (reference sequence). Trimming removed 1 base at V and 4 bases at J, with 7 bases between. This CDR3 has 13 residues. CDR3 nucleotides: TGTGCCAGCAGCTTAGATCCCCTAGAGACCCAGTACTTC. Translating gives CASSLDPLETQYF.

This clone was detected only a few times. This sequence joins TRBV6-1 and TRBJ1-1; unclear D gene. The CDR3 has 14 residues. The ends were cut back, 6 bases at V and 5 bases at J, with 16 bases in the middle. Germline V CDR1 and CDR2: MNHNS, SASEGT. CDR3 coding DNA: TGTGCCAGCAGCACCCGACACCGGCCGACTGAAGCTTTCTTT. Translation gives CASSTRHRPTEAFF.

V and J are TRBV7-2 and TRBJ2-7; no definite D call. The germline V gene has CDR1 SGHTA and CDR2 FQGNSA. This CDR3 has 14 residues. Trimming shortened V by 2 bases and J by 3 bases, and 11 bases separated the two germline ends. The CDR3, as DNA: TGTGCCAGCAGCTTACAGGCCCAAAACTACGAGCAGTACTTC. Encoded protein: CASSLQAQNYEQYF.

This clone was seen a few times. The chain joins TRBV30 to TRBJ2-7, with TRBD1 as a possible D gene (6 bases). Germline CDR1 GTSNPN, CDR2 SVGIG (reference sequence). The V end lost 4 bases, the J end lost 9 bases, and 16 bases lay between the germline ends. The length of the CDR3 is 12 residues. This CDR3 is CAWTGVTLGQYF. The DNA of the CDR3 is TGTGCCTGGACAGGGGTGACCTTAGGGCAGTACTTC.

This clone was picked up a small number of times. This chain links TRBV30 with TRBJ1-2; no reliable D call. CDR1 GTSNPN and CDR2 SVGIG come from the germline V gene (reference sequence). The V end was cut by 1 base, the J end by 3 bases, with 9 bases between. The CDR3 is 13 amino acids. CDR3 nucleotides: TGTGCCTGGAGTGGGGCAGAACACTATGGCTACACCTTC. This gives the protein CAWSGAEHYGYTF.

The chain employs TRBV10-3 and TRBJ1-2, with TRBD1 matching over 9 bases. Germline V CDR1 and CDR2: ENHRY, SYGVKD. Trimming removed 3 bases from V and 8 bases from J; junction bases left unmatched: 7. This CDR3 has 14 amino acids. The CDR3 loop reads CAISDTRTGEGYTF. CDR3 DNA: TGTGCCATCAGTGATACCAGGACAGGGGAAGGCTACACCTTC.

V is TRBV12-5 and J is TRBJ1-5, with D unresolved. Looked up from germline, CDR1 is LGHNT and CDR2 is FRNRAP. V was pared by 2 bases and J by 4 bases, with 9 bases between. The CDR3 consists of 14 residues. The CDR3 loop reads CASGLPPFNQPQHF. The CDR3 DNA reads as TGTGCTAGTGGTTTGCCCCCGTTTAATCAGCCCCAGCATTTT.

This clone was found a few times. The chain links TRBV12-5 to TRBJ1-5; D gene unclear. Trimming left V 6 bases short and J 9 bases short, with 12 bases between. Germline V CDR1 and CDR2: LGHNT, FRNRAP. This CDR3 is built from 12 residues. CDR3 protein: CASGRAMAPQHF. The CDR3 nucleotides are TGTGCTAGTGGCCGAGCCATGGCGCCCCAGCATTTT.

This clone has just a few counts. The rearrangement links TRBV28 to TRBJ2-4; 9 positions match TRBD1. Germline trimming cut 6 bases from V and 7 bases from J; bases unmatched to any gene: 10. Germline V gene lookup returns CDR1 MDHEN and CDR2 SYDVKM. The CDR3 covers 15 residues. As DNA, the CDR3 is TGTGCCAGCAGCCTGGGACAGGGAGGTGTGAACATTCAGTACTTC. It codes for CASSLGQGGVNIQYF.

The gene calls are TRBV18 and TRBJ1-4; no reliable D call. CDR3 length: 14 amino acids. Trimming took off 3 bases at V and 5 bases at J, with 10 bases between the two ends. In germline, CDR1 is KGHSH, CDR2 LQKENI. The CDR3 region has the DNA TGTGCCAGCTCACCCCAGGCGGGAAATGAAAAACTGTTTTTT. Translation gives CASSPQAGNEKLFF.

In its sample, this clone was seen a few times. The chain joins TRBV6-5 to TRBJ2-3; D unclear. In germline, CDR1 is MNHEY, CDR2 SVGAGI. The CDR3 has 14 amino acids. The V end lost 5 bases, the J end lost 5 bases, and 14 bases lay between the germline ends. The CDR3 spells CASSPSRNIDTQYF. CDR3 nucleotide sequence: TGTGCCAGCAGTCCCTCCCGGAATATAGATACGCAGTATTTT.